This TCR beta chain was sequenced in a study of shared clonotypes between healthy human individuals. Sequencing used immunoSEQ multiplex PCR; TCRdb keeps in-frame clones, though not all of them. Altogether roughly 2,300,000 clones are present, about nine tenths being singletons, with the ten largest covering 0.37%. This CDR3 spans 14 amino acids. From germline, CDR1 is MNHNS and CDR2 SASEGT. The V gene lost 10 bases and the J gene lost 4 bases, with 19 bases spanning the gap. The sequenced sample was naive CD4+ T cells from PBMCs. The subset denotes: CD45RA+ positively selected. The receptor was derived from a man younger than 35 in good health. Some clones in this sample may be carry-over from other donors' samples. V gene TRBV6-1 combines with J gene TRBJ2-5, with D possibly being TRBD1 or TRBD2 (5 bases each). The CDR3 here is CAKPPGRPRETQYF. CDR3 coding DNA: TGTGCCAAACCGCCGGGACGTCCCCGAGAGACCCAGTACTTC.